The source of this T cell receptor beta chain is a study of blood T cells in healthy people across ages. General observations from the study: Diversity of TCR beta per million T cells declined in a roughly linear way with age. Long-lived and aged donors differed, with more naive CD4+ cells and higher diversity in the long-lived.

Germline-derived CDR1 and CDR2 are LNHNV and YYDKDF (reference sequence). The CDR3 consists of 14 residues. The V gene end was trimmed by 6 bases and the J gene end by 2 bases; junction bases not matched to a gene: 4. To note about this clonotype: Its antigen remains unidentified.

The second PCR ran about 6 to 11 cycles with a sample-barcoded 5' primer and J-beta primers. Each CDR3 protein is one row after TCRdb ran MiXCR on the 5' RACE reads. This table has around 1,100,000 distinct CDR3 sequences, more than 30% appearing once. The donors, all healthy, were Caucasians living in Russia, aged about 6 to 100. The sequenced sample consisted of blood. The rearrangement uses TRBV15 and TRBJ2-3, with 8 positions matching TRBD2. The clonotype comes from a man younger than 35 in good health. The CDR3 bases are TGTGCCACCAGACTAGCGGCCTTCACAGATACGCAGTATTTT. It is translated as CATRLAAFTDTQYF.